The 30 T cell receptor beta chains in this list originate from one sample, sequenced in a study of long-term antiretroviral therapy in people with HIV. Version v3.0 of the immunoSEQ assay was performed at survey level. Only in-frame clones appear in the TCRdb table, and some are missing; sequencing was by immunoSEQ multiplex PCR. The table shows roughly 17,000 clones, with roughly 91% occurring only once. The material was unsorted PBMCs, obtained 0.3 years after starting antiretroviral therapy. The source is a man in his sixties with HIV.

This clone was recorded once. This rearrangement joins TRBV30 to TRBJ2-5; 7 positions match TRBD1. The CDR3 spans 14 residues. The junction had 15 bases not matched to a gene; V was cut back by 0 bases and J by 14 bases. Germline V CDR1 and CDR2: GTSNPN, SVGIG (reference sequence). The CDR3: CAWSVDLSGTDYYF. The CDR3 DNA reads TGTGCCTGGAGTGTAGACCTTTCGGGGACAGATTACTACTTC.

CDR3 sequence: CASSSVSGGYGYTF. CDR3 DNA sequence: TGTGCCAGCAGTTCGGTCTCGGGGGGCTATGGCTACACCTTC. The chain uses TRBV28 and TRBJ1-2; D perhaps matches TRBD1 (5 bases). The V gene's germline CDR1 is MDHEN and CDR2 SYDVKM. The CDR3 contains 14 residues. The germline V and J ends were trimmed by 4 bases and 4 bases, with 13 bases remaining between them.

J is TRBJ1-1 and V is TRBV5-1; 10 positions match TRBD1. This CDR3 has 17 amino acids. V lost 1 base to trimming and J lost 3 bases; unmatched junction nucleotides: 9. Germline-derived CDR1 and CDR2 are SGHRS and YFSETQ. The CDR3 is CASSLRWGQGSYTEAFF. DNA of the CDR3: TGCGCCAGCAGCTTGAGGTGGGGACAGGGGTCGTACACTGAAGCTTTCTTT.

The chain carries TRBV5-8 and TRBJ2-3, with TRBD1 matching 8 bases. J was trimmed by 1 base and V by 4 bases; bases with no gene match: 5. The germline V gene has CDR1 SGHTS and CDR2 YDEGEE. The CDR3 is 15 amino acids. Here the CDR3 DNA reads TGTGCCAGCAGCGGTCAGGGGGCGCGCACAGATACGCAGTATTTT. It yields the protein CASSGQGARTDTQYF.

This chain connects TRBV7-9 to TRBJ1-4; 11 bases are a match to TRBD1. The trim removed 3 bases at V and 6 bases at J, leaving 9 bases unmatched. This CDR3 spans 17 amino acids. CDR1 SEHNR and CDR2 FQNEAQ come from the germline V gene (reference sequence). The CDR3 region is CASSFGQGAVLHEKLFF. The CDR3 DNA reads TGTGCCAGCAGCTTCGGACAGGGGGCGGTTCTCCATGAAAAACTGTTTTTT.

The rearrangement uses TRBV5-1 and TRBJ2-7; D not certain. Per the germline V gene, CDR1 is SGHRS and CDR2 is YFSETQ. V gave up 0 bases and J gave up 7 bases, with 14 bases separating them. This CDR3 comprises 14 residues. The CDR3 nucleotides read TGCGCCAGCAGCTTGGCCGTCGGGCCCTCGGAGCAGTACTTC. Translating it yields CASSLAVGPSEQYF.

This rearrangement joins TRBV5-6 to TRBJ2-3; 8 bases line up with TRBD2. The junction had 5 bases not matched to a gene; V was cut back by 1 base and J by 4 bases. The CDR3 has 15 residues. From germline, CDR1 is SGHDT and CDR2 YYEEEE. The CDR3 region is CASSLSGGRADTQYF. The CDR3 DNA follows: TGTGCCAGCAGCTTGTCGGGGGGGCGCGCAGATACGCAGTATTTT.

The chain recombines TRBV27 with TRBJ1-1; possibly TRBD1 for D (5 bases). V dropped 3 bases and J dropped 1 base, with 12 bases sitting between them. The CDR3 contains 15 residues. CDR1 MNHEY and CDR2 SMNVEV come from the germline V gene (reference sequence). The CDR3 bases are TGTGCCAGCAGTTTCGGTTGGGGACGGAACACTGAAGCTTTCTTT. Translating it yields CASSFGWGRNTEAFF.

CDR3 sequence (DNA): TGTGCCAGCAGCCTAAGTAGCTCCTACGAGCAGTACTTC. Translated, it gives CASSLSSSYEQYF. This rearrangement joins TRBV7-3 to TRBJ2-7; D unresolved. The ends were cut back, 5 bases at V and 0 bases at J, with 8 bases in the middle. CDR1 is SGHTA, CDR2 FQGTGA, per germline. CDR3 size: 13 residues.

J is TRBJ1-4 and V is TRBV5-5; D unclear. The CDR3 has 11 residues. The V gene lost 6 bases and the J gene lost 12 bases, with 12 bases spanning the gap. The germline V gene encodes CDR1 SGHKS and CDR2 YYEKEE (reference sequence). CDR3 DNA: TGTGCCAGCAACAAAGGTCGCGAACTGTTTTTT. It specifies CASNKGRELFF.

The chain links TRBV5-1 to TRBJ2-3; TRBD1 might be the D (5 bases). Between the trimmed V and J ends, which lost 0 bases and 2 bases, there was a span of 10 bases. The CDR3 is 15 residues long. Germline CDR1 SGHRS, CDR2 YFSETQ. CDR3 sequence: CASSLAIQDTDTQYF. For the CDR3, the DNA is TGCGCCAGCAGCTTGGCGATACAGGACACAGATACGCAGTATTTT. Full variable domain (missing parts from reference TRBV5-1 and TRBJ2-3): KAGVTQTPRYLIKTRGQQVTLSCSPISGHRSVSWYQQTPGQGLQFLFEYFSETQRNKGNFPGRFSGRQFSNSRSEMNVSTLELGDSALYLCASSLAIQDTDTQYFGPGTRLTVL.

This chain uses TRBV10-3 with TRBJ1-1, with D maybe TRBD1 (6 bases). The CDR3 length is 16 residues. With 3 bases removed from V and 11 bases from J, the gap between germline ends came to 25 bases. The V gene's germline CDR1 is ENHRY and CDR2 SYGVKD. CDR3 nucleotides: TGTGCCATCAGTGAAACCCCGACAGCCTCTAAGGGGGGGGCTTTCTTT. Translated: CAISETPTASKGGAFF.

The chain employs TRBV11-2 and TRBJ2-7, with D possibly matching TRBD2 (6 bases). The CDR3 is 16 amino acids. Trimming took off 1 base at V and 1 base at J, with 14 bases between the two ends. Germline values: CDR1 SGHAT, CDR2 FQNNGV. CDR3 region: CASSLADVGRSYEQYF. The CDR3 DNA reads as TGTGCCAGCAGCTTAGCCGACGTGGGGAGGTCCTACGAGCAGTACTTC.

CDR3 sequence: CASSRGGHYNEQFF. As DNA, the CDR3 is TGCGCCAGCAGTAGGGGGGGCCACTACAATGAGCAGTTCTTC. The chain combines TRBV5-1 with TRBJ2-1; weak D call: TRBD2 (7 bases). In germline, CDR1 is SGHRS, CDR2 YFSETQ. V was pared by 5 bases and J by 3 bases, with 12 bases between. The CDR3 extends over 14 amino acids.

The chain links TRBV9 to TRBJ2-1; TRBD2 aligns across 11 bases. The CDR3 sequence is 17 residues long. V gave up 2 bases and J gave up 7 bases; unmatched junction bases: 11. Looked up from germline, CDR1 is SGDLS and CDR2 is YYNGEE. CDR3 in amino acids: CASSVSPTSGGKNEQFF. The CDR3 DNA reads TGTGCCAGCAGCGTCAGCCCCACTAGCGGGGGTAAAAATGAGCAGTTCTTC.

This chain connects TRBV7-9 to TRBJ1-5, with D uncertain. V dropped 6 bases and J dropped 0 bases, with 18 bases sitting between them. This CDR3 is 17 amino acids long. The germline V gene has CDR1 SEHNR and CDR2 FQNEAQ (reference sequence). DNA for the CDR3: TGTGCCAGCAGTCCCGATTCGTGGGCAGTTAGCAATCAGCCCCAGCATTTT. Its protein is CASSPDSWAVSNQPQHF.

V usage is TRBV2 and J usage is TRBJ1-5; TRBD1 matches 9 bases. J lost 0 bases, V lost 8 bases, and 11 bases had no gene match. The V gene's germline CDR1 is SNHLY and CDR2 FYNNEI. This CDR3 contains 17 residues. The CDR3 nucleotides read TGTGCCAGCCATGAGGGACAGGGCGTTTATAGCAATCAGCCCCAGCATTTT. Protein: CASHEGQGVYSNQPQHF.

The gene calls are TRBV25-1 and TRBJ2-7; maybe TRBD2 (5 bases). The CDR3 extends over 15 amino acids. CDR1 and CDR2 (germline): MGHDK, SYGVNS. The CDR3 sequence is CALKTLTATGVEQYF. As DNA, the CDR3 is TGTGCGCTCAAGACCTTGACCGCTACCGGGGTCGAGCAGTACTTC.

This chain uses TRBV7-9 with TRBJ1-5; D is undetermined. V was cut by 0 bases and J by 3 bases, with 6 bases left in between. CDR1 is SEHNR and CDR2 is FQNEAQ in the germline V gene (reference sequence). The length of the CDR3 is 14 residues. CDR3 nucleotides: TGTGCCAGCAGCTTAGCAGGATACAATCAGCCCCAGCATTTT. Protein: CASSLAGYNQPQHF.

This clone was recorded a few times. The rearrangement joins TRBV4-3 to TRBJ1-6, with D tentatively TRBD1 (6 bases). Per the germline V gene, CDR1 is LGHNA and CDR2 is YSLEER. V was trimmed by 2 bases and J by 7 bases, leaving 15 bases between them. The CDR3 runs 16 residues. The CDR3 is CASSQPSGERNSPLHF. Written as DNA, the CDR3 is TGCGCCAGCAGCCAACCGTCAGGGGAGAGGAATTCACCCCTCCACTTT.

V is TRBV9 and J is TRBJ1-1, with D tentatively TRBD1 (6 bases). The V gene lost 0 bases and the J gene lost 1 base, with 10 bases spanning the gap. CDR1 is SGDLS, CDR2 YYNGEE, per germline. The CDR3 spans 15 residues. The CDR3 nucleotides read TGTGCCAGCAGCGTAGCGACAGGCCCGAACACTGAAGCTTTCTTT. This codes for CASSVATGPNTEAFF.

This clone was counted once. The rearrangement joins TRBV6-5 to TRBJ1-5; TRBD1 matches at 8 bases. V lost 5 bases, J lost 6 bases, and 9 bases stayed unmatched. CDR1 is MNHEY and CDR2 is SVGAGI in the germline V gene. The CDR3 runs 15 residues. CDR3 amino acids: CASSRDRGDSQPQHF. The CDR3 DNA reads TGTGCCAGCAGTAGAGACAGGGGAGATAGTCAGCCCCAGCATTTT.

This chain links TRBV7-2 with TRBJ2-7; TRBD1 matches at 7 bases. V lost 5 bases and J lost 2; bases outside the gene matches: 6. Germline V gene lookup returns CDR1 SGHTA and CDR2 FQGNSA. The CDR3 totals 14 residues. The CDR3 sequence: CASSLQGLTYEQYF. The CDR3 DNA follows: TGTGCCAGCAGCCTACAGGGGCTAACCTACGAGCAGTACTTC.

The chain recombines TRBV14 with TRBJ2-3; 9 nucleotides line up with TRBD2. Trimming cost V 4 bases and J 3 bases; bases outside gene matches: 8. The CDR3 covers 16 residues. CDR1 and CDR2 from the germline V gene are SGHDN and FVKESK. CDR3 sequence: CASSRRLAGRTDTQYF. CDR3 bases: TGTGCCAGCAGCCGGCGGCTAGCGGGAAGGACAGATACGCAGTATTTT.

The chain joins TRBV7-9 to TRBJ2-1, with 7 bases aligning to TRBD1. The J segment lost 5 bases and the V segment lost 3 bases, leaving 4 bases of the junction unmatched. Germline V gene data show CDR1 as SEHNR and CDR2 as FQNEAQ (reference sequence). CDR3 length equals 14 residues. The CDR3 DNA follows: TGTGCCAGCAGCTTTGCAGGGGGAAACAATGAGCAGTTCTTC. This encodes CASSFAGGNNEQFF.

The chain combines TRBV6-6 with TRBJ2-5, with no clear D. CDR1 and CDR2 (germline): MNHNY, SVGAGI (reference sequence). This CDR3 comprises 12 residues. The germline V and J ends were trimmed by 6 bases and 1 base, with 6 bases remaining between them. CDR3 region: CASRGGQETQYF. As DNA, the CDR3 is TGTGCCAGCAGGGGCGGCCAAGAGACCCAGTACTTC.

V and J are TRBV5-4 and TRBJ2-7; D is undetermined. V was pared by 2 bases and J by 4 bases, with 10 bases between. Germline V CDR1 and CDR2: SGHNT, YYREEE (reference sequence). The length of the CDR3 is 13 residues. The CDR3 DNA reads TGTGCCAGCAGCTTAAACGACAAATACGAGCAGTACTTC. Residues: CASSLNDKYEQYF.

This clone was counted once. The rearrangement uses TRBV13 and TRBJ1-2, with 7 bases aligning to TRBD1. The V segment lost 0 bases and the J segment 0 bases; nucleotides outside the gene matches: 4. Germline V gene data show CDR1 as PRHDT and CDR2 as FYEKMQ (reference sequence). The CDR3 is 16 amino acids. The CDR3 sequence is CASSLGTGTSNYGYTF. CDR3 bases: TGTGCCAGCAGCTTAGGGACAGGGACCTCTAACTATGGCTACACCTTC.

In DNA, the CDR3 is TGTGCCAGCAGCTTAGTTGCCAGCGGGAATTTCTATGGCTACACCTTC. Amino acids: CASSLVASGNFYGYTF. The chain carries TRBV5-4 and TRBJ1-2, with D hard to call. CDR3 length equals 16 residues. Trimming cost V 2 bases and J 4 bases, with 18 bases left between them. CDR1 SGHNT and CDR2 YYREEE come from the germline V gene (reference sequence). Combining the CDR3 with reference TRBV5-4 and TRBJ1-2 gives the whole variable domain ETGVTQSPTHLIKTRGQQVTLRCSSQSGHNTVSWYQQALGQGPQFIFQYYREEENGRGNFPPRFSGLQFPNYSSELNVNALELDDSALYLCASSLVASGNFYGYTFGSGTRLTVV.

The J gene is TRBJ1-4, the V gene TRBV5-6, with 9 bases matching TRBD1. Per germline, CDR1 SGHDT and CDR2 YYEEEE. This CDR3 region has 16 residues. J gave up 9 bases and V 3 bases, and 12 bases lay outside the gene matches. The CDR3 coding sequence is TGTGCCAGCAGCTCCCCCCTGGGACAGGGAGTTAAAAAACTGTTTTTT. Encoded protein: CASSSPLGQGVKKLFF.